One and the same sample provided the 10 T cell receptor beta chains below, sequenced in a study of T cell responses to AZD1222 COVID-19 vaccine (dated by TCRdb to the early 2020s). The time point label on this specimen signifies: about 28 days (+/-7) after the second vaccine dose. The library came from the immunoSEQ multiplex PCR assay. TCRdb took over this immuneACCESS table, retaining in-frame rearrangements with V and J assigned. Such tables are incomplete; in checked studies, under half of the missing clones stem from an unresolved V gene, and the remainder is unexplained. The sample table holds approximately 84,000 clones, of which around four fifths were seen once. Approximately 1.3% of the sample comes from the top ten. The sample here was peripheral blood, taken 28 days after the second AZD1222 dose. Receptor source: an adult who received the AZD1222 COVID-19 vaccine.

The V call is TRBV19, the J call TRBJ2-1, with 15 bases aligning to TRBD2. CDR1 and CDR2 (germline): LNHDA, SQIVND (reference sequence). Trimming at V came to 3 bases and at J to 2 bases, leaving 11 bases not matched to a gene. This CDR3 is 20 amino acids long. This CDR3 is CASSITGGLAGGYAYNEQFF. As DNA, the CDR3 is TGTGCCAGTAGTATTACAGGGGGACTAGCGGGAGGCTATGCCTACAATGAGCAGTTCTTC.

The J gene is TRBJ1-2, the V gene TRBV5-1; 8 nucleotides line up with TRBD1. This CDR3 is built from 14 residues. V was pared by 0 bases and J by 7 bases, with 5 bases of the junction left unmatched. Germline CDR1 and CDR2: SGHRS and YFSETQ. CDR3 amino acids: CASSLAGTGAGYTF. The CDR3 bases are TGCGCCAGCAGCTTGGCTGGGACAGGAGCTGGCTACACCTTC. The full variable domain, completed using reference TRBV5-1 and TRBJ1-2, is KAGVTQTPRYLIKTRGQQVTLSCSPISGHRSVSWYQQTPGQGLQFLFEYFSETQRNKGNFPGRFSGRQFSNSRSEMNVSTLELGDSALYLCASSLAGTGAGYTFGSGTRLTVV.

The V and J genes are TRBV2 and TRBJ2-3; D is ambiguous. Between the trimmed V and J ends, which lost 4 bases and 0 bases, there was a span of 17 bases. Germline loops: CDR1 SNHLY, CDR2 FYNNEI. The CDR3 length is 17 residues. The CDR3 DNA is TGTGCCAGCAGTGTTACCTCGATAGTGATAAGCACAGATACGCAGTATTTT. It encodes CASSVTSIVISTDTQYF.

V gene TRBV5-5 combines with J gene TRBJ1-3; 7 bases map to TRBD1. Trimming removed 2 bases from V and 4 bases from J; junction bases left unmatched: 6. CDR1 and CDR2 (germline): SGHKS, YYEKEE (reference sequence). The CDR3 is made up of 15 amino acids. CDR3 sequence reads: CASSFQTGTGNTIYF. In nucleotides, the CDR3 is TGTGCCAGCAGCTTCCAGACAGGGACGGGAAACACCATATATTTT. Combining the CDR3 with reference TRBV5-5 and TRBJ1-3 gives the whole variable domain DAGVTQSPTHLIKTRGQQVTLRCSPISGHKSVSWYQQVLGQGPQFIFQYYEKEERGRGNFPDRFSARQFPNYSSELNVNALLLGDSALYLCASSFQTGTGNTIYFGEGSWLTVV.

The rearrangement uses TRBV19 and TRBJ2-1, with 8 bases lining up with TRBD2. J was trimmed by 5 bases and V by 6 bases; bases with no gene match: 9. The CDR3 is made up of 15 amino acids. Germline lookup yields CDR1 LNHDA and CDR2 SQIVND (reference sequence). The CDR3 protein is CASRLLAEDNNEQFF. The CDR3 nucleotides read TGTGCCAGTAGGCTACTAGCGGAAGATAACAATGAGCAGTTCTTC.

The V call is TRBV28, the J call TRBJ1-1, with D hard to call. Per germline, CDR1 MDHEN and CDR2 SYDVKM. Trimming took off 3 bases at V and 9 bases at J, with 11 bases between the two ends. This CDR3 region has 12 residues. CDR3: CASSLYRAKAFF. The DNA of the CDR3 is TGTGCCAGCAGTTTGTACAGAGCGAAAGCTTTCTTT.

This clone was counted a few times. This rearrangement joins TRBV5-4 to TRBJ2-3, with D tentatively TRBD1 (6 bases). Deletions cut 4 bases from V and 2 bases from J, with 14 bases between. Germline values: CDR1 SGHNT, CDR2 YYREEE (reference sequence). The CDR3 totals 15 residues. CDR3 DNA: TGTGCCAGCAGCCTTAGGGGGACATACACAGATACGCAGTATTTT. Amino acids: CASSLRGTYTDTQYF. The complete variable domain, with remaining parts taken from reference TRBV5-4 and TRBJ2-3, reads ETGVTQSPTHLIKTRGQQVTLRCSSQSGHNTVSWYQQALGQGPQFIFQYYREEENGRGNFPPRFSGLQFPNYSSELNVNALELDDSALYLCASSLRGTYTDTQYFGPGTRLTVL.

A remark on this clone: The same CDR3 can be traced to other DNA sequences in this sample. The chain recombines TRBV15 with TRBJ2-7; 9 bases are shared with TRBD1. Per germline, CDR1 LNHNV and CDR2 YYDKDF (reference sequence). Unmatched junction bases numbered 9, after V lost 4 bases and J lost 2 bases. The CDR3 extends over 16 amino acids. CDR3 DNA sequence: TGTGCCACCAGCACCGCCCTGGGACAGGGAGCCTACGAGCAGTACTTC. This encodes CATSTALGQGAYEQYF.

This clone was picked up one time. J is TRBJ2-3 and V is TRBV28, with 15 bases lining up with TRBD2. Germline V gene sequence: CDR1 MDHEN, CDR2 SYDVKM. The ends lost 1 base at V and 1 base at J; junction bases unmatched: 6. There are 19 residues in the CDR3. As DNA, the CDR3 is TGTGCCAGCAGTTTATCACTAGGACTAGCGGGAGGGGGCACAGATACGCAGTATTTT. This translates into CASSLSLGLAGGGTDTQYF. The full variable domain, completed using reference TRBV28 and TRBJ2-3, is DVKVTQSSRYLVKRTGEKVFLECVQDMDHENMFWYRQDPGLGLRLIYFSYDVKMKEKGDIPEGYSVSREKKERFSLILESASTNQTSMYLCASSLSLGLAGGGTDTQYFGPGTRLTVL.

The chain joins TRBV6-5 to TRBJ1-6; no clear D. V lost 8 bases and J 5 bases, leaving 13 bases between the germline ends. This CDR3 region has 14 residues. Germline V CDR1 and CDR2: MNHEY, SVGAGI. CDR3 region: CASGRWVNNSPLHF. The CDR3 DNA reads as TGTGCCAGCGGGAGATGGGTTAATAATTCACCCCTCCACTTT.